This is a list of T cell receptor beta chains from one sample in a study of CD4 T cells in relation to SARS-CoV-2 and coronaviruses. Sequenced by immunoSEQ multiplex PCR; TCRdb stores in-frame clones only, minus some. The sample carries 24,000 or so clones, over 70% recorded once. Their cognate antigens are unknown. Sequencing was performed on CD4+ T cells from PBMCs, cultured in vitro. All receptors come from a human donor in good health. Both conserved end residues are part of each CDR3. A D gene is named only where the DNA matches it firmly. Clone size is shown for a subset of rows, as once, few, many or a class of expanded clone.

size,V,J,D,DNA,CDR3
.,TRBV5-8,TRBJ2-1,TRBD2,TGTGCCAGCAGCTTTGGGACTAGCGGGAGGAGTACACACAATGAGCAGTTCTTC,CASSFGTSGRSTHNEQFF
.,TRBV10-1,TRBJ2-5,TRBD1,TGCGCCAGCAGCACAGGGGTCGGAGAGACCCAGTACTTC,CASSTGVGETQYF
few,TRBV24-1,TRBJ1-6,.,TGTGCCACCAGTGATCGTCGGGATTCACCCCTCCACTTT,CATSDRRDSPLHF
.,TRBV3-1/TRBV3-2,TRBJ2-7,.,TGTGCCAGCAGCCAAGACGGCTACCCTGGGGACGAGCAGTACTTC,CASSQDGYPGDEQYF
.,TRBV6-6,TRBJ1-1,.,TGTGCCAGCAGTTATTTAGGGAACACTGAAGCTTTCTTT,CASSYLGNTEAFF
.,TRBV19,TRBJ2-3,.,TGTGCCAGTAGTATAACCGGAACAGATACGCAGTATTTT,CASSITGTDTQYF
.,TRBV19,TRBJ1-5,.,TGTGCCAGTAGTGTTAATGACGGCAATCAGCCCCAGCATTTT,CASSVNDGNQPQHF
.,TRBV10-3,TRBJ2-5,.,TGTGCCATCAGTGAAGGGATGGGGGAGACCCAGTACTTC,CAISEGMGETQYF
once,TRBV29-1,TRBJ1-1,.,TGCAGCGCCGACGTCGGGTCCGGTGGCACTGAAGCTTTCTTT,CSADVGSGGTEAFF
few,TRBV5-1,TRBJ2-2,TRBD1,TGCGCCAGCAGCTCGACAGGGGCGAACACCGGGGAGCTGTTTTTT,CASSSTGANTGELFF
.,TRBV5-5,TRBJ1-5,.,TGTGCCAGCAGCTTGGGCAGGACCGGGCAGCCCCAGCATTTT,CASSLGRTGQPQHF
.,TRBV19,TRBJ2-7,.,TGTGCCAGTAGTATAGGGGACCGGTACGAGCAGTACTTC,CASSIGDRYEQYF
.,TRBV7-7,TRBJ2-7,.,TGTGCCAGCAGCTCCTCCTTTGGCGGCGAGCAGTACTTC,CASSSSFGGEQYF
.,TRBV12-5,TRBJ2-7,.,TGTGCTAGTGGTTTGGTACTGGGGGATCACAGGTCCTACGAGCAGTACTTC,CASGLVLGDHRSYEQYF
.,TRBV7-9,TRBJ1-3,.,TGTGCCAGCAGCCAGCCGGCCTTGAAATTCTCTGGAAACACCATATATTTT,CASSQPALKFSGNTIYF
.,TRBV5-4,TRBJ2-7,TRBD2,TGTGCCAGCAGCTTAGGCGGGAGAGACGAGCAGTACTTC,CASSLGGRDEQYF
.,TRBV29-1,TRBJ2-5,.,TGCAGCGCCGCGTTAGTGGGGGAGACCCAGTACTTC,CSAALVGETQYF
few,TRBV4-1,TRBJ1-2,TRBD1,TGCGCCAGCAGCCAAGACGCCCCGGGACAGGGGTTCTATGGCTACACCTTC,CASSQDAPGQGFYGYTF
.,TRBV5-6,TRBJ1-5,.,TGTGCCAGCGGGAGGTTTGGGGATTATAGCAATCAGCCCCAGCATTTT,CASGRFGDYSNQPQHF
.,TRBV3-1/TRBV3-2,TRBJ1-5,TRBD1,TGTGCCAGCAGCCAGGGGACAGGGAGGTATCAGCCCCAGCATTTT,CASSQGTGRYQPQHF
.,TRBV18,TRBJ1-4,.,TGTGCCAGCTCACAGGGCTTTAATGAAAAACTGTTTTTT,CASSQGFNEKLFF
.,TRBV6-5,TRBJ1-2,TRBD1,TGTGCCAGCAACCTACGACAGGGTGGCTACACCTTC,CASNLRQGGYTF
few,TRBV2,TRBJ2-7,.,TGTGCCAGCAGTGGGAGTAGAGCCTCGAAGGGCGAGCAGTACTTC,CASSGSRASKGEQYF
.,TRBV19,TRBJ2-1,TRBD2,TGTGCCAGTACATCTAGCGGGAGGTTCGGGACCTACAATGAGCAGTTCTTC,CASTSSGRFGTYNEQFF
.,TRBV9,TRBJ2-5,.,TGTGCCAGCAGCGTGAGGACGGCGTCAGAGACCCAGTACTTC,CASSVRTASETQYF
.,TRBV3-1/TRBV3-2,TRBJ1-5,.,TGTGCCAGCAGCCAAGGCGTGGCAGGACCAGGGCCCCAGCATTTT,CASSQGVAGPGPQHF
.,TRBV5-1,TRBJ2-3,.,TGCGCCAGCTGCACACAAGATAGTAGAGATACGCAGTATTTT,CASCTQDSRDTQYF
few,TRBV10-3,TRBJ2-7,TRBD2,TGTGCCATCATGGGTGTAGCGGGAGGCACCTACGAGCAGTACTTC,CAIMGVAGGTYEQYF